The rows below give T cell receptor beta chains drawn from one sample of a study of Ad26.COV2.S vaccination and SARS-CoV-2 variants. TCRdb keeps only in-frame clones here, not all; method: immunoSEQ multiplex PCR. The repertoire consists of roughly 40,000 clones, with about 83% occurring once and the leading ten covering around half. The sample consisted of peripheral blood, taken after recovery from COVID-19. These receptors were taken from a human donor who had recovered from COVID-19. Each CDR3 is given with its conserved first and last residue. A D gene is named only where the DNA matches it firmly. Clone size is not always given. Where it is, it says once, few, many or a class for expanded clones.

D gene,J gene,V gene,clone size,CDR3 protein,CDR3 DNA
TRBD2,TRBJ2-3,TRBV5-1,.,CASSAGSGGWTDTQYF,TGCGCCAGCAGCGCAGGAAGCGGGGGGTGGACAGATACGCAGTATTTT
.,TRBJ1-1,TRBV28,hyperexpanded,CASSLRGRGFRTEAFF,TGTGCCAGCAGCCTTCGGGGGAGGGGGTTTCGGACTGAAGCTTTCTTT
TRBD2,TRBJ2-2,TRBV19,.,CASSTLSGGYTGELFF,TGTGCCAGTAGTACTCTAAGCGGGGGGTACACCGGGGAGCTGTTTTTT
.,TRBJ1-2,TRBV3-1/TRBV3-2,.,CASSQDSGRSSYGYTF,TGTGCCAGCAGCCAAGATTCGGGGAGGAGTAGCTATGGCTACACCTTC
.,TRBJ2-3,TRBV5-1,.,CASSLAGSTDTQYF,TGCGCCAGCAGCTTGGCCGGTTCCACAGATACGCAGTATTTT
.,TRBJ1-2,TRBV3-1/TRBV3-2,once,CASSQDPLIDGYTF,TGTGCCAGCAGCCAAGACCCGCTTATCGATGGCTACACCTTC
TRBD2,TRBJ2-2,TRBV24-1,.,CAAGPRNTGELFF,TGTGCAGCGGGGCCGCGGAACACCGGGGAGCTGTTTTTT
TRBD1,TRBJ1-1,TRBV7-9,once,CASSLRAGGVTEAFF,TGTGCCAGCAGCTTAAGGGCAGGGGGTGTTACTGAAGCTTTCTTT
.,TRBJ1-2,TRBV19,once,CASSMTGGYGYTF,TGTGCCAGTAGTATGACAGGCGGCTATGGCTACACCTTC
.,TRBJ1-5,TRBV5-1,.,CASSLMGNQPQHF,TGCGCCAGCAGCTTGATGGGCAATCAGCCCCAGCATTTT
.,TRBJ1-2,TRBV18,.,CASSSMGRELYGYTF,TGTGCCAGCTCATCAATGGGACGGGAGTTATATGGCTACACCTTC
.,TRBJ1-2,TRBV19,.,CASRDGNYGYTF,TGTGCCAGCAGGGACGGTAACTATGGCTACACCTTC
.,TRBJ2-7,TRBV5-6,.,CASSPGGYEQYF,TGTGCCAGCAGCCCAGGGGGGTACGAGCAGTACTTC
.,TRBJ1-2,TRBV15,.,CATSRPGRGYGYTF,TGTGCCACCAGCAGGCCAGGAAGAGGCTATGGCTACACCTTC
.,TRBJ1-1,TRBV27,.,CASRPGRENTEAFF,TGTGCCAGCAGGCCCGGACGGGAGAACACTGAAGCTTTCTTT